These 24 T cell receptor beta chains share one sample of origin, sequenced in a study. MiXCR, applied by TCRdb to the 5' RACE reads, yields one record per CDR3 protein. The table has under 35,000 distinct CDR3 sequences, about a quarter seen once; the top ten hold around 4%. The specimen sequenced was naive CD4+ T cells sorted from a lymph node. The subset here: naive CD4+ T cells, CD4+CD45RA+CD25-. The receptors shown here come from a female donor with breast cancer.

At least ten counts were recorded for this clonotype. This sequence joins TRBV7-6 and TRBJ2-2, with D uncertain. Between the trimmed V and J ends, which lost 3 bases and 5 bases, there was a span of 4 bases. CDR1 SGHVS and CDR2 FNYEAQ come from the germline V gene. The CDR3 consists of 12 residues. Written as DNA, the CDR3 is TGTGCCAGCAGCTTTGTTACCGGGGAGCTGTTTTTT. Its protein is CASSFVTGELFF.

The V gene is TRBV7-3, the J gene TRBJ1-1; no firm D call. The CDR3 spans 12 residues. The V end lost 5 bases, the J end lost 4 bases, and 8 bases lay between the germline ends. CDR1 SGHTA and CDR2 FQGTGA come from the germline V gene. CDR3 nucleotide sequence: TGTGCCAGCAGCCCAGGCGGCACTGAAGCTTTCTTT. This encodes CASSPGGTEAFF.

The rearrangement uses TRBV6-6 and TRBJ1-6; D not resolved. This CDR3 region has 17 residues. V lost 7 bases and J 0 bases, leaving 16 bases between the germline ends. Germline CDR1 MNHNY, CDR2 SVGAGI (reference sequence). The CDR3 sequence is CASNGLSLSSYNSPLHF. The DNA of the CDR3 is TGTGCCAGCAATGGACTGTCGCTAAGCTCCTATAATTCACCCCTCCACTTT.

The CDR3 spells CASSTTGVNQPQHF. The DNA of the CDR3 is TGTGCCAGCAGCACAACAGGGGTCAACCAGCCCCAGCATTTT. The chain employs TRBV5-6 and TRBJ1-5; 7 bases map to TRBD1. The CDR3 is 14 amino acids. V shed 4 bases, J shed 7 bases, and the junction held 8 bases outside the gene matches. Germline values: CDR1 SGHDT, CDR2 YYEEEE.

This clonotype was found a few times. The chain joins TRBV6-5 to TRBJ1-5; no definite D call. CDR3 size: 15 residues. V was shortened by 6 bases and J by 4 bases, with 16 bases between the two germline ends. Germline V gene lookup returns CDR1 MNHEY and CDR2 SVGAGI. The CDR3 region is CASSPGSPGNQPQHF. CDR3 coding DNA: TGTGCCAGCAGCCCCGGGAGCCCTGGAAATCAGCCCCAGCATTTT.

This clonotype was found a few times. The CDR3 region is CASSWGYGELFF. DNA for the CDR3: TGTGCCAGCAGCTGGGGGTACGGGGAGCTGTTTTTT. The chain has TRBV7-9 and TRBJ2-2, with D perhaps being TRBD1 or TRBD2 (5 bases each). With 4 bases removed from V and 7 bases from J, the gap between germline ends came to 7 bases. The germline V gene has CDR1 SEHNR and CDR2 FQNEAQ (reference sequence). This CDR3 contains 12 residues.

This clonotype has only a few counts. This chain connects TRBV7-6 to TRBJ1-1; D gene unclear. Germline V gives CDR1 SGHVS, CDR2 FNYEAQ. There are 13 residues in the CDR3. V was trimmed by 1 base and J by 1 base, leaving 4 bases between them. CDR3 amino acids: CASSLGANTEAFF. The CDR3 DNA reads as TGTGCCAGCAGCTTAGGGGCGAACACTGAAGCTTTCTTT.

Details on this clonotype: A much larger clone lies a single base off, so this may be a read error. The chain carries TRBV6-2 or TRBV6-3 and TRBJ2-7; 10 bases are shared with TRBD1. Germline V CDR1 and CDR2: MNHEY, SVGEGT. The CDR3 has 15 amino acids. The CDR3 sequence: CASSGSGTGEDEQCF. The CDR3, as DNA: TGTGCCAGCAGCGGGTCCGGGACAGGGGAGGACGAGCAGTGCTTC.

With regard to this clonotype: This sequence may be a read error, since a much larger clone differs from it by one base. The chain is built from TRBV4-2 and TRBJ1-5, with D unclear. The CDR3 sequence is 13 residues long. The germline CDR1 and CDR2 sequences are LGHNA and YNFKEQ. CDR3 nucleotides: TGTGCCAGCGGCCAAGACCCATGGCAGCCCCAGCATTTT. The encoded protein is CASGQDPWQPQHF.

The chain joins TRBV7-9 to TRBJ2-7, with D perhaps matching TRBD1 (5 bases). With 1 base removed from V and 5 bases from J, the gap between germline ends came to 27 bases. This CDR3 comprises 19 residues. Germline CDR1 is SEHNR and CDR2 is FQNEAQ (reference sequence). CDR3: CASSLVKVKGPILLNEQYF. The CDR3 DNA sequence: TGTGCCAGCAGCTTAGTAAAGGTGAAGGGGCCGATTTTGTTGAACGAGCAGTACTTC.

The V gene is TRBV6-2 or TRBV6-3, the J gene TRBJ2-5, with D possibly matching TRBD2 (6 bases). V shed 4 bases and J shed 5 bases, with 17 bases lying between them. In germline, CDR1 is MNHEY, CDR2 SVGEGT. CDR3 length: 15 amino acids. CDR3 loop: CASSSGTAGSETQYF. Here the CDR3 DNA reads TGTGCCAGCAGTTCCGGGACTGCCGGTAGCGAGACCCAGTACTTC.

This clonotype showed up just a few times. V gene TRBV3-1 combines with J gene TRBJ1-2; D is uncertain. Trimming shortened V by 4 bases and J by 0 bases, and 12 bases separated the two germline ends. This CDR3 has 15 residues. Germline V gene lookup returns CDR1 LGHDT and CDR2 YNNKEL (reference sequence). The CDR3 protein is CASSPSYGTNYGYTF. The CDR3 DNA is TGTGCCAGCAGCCCCTCATACGGGACTAACTATGGCTACACCTTC.

The gene calls are TRBV5-1 and TRBJ2-5; 8 bases are shared with TRBD2. The V segment lost 5 bases and the J segment 0 bases; nucleotides outside the gene matches: 12. The germline gives CDR1 SGHRS, CDR2 YFSETQ. The CDR3 runs to 17 residues. The chain's CDR3 is CASSSGLVGPYQETQYF. In nucleotides, the CDR3 is TGCGCCAGCAGTTCGGGACTAGTGGGGCCGTACCAAGAGACCCAGTACTTC.

This rearrangement joins TRBV29-1 to TRBJ1-4; TRBD1 might be the D (6 bases). Trimming cost V 1 base and J 8 bases, with 17 bases left between them. The CDR3 length is 15 residues. Per germline, CDR1 SQVTM and CDR2 ANQGSEA. The CDR3 nucleotides are TGCAGCGTTGAAGGAAGTGAACAGGGAGGCGAAAAACTGTTTTTT. Amino acids: CSVEGSEQGGEKLFF.

As for this clonotype: One junction end disagrees with the germline gene, perhaps due to a read error. V gene TRBV7-9 combines with J gene TRBJ2-2, with 7 bases lining up with TRBD1. This CDR3 spans 15 amino acids. The germline CDR1 and CDR2 sequences are SEHNR and FQNEAQ (reference sequence). The CDR3 DNA sequence: TGTGCCGGCAGCTTGCCACAGGGGTACACCGGGGAGCTGTTTTTT. This codes for CAGSLPQGYTGELFF.

This clonotype was seen ten or more times. The rearrangement uses TRBV4-1 and TRBJ2-3; TRBD1 is a possible D gene (6 bases). Deletions cut 2 bases from V and 0 bases from J, with 21 bases between. The germline CDR1 and CDR2 sequences are MGHRA and YSYEKL. The CDR3 contains 19 residues. In DNA form, the CDR3 reads TGCGCCAGCAGCCAATTTGGTGGGGGCCACCCTACCAGCACAGATACGCAGTATTTT. This translates into CASSQFGGGHPTSTDTQYF.

This chain connects TRBV12-3 or TRBV12-4 to TRBJ2-3; 7 bases are a match to TRBD1. The CDR3 is 15 residues long. J was trimmed by 4 bases and V by 2 bases; bases with no gene match: 6. The CDR3 region is CASSLPRTGPDTQYF. The CDR3 coding sequence is TGTGCCAGCAGTTTACCCCGGACAGGCCCAGATACGCAGTATTTT.

The gene calls are TRBV6-2 or TRBV6-3 and TRBJ2-5; 9 bases are a match to TRBD2. Trimming at V came to 6 bases and at J to 2 bases, leaving 10 bases not matched to a gene. The CDR3 extends over 16 amino acids. The germline gives CDR1 MNHEY, CDR2 SVGEGT. The CDR3 bases are TGTGCCAGCAGCTTTGGACTAGCGTCCTTTCAAGAGACCCAGTACTTC. It is translated as CASSFGLASFQETQYF.

In its sample, this clonotype was seen a few times. The chain is built from TRBV7-2 and TRBJ1-2; 7 bases align to TRBD1. Germline CDR1 SGHTA, CDR2 FQGNSA. CDR3 size: 15 residues. Trimming at V came to 6 bases and at J to 3 bases, leaving 10 bases not matched to a gene. The CDR3 is CASSQSEGAYYGYTF. The CDR3 DNA is TGTGCCAGCAGTCAAAGCGAGGGGGCATACTATGGCTACACCTTC.

A few counts support this clonotype. The chain links TRBV7-9 to TRBJ2-7; D call uncertain. CDR3 length: 13 residues. The ends were cut back, 2 bases at V and 2 bases at J, with 7 bases in the middle. Germline assignment: CDR1 SEHNR and CDR2 FQNEAQ (reference sequence). The CDR3 DNA reads TGTGCCAGCAGCTTAAAGGGTACCTACGAGCAGTACTTC. This encodes CASSLKGTYEQYF.

The chain has TRBV5-1 and TRBJ1-4, with D unresolved. This CDR3 is 14 amino acids long. Germline V gene data show CDR1 as SGHRS and CDR2 as YFSETQ. Trimming left V 0 bases short and J 4 bases short, with 7 bases between. The CDR3 sequence: CASSLVGRNEKLFF. CDR3 DNA sequence: TGCGCCAGCAGCTTGGTAGGACGTAATGAAAAACTGTTTTTT.

There are a few counts of this clonotype. The V and J genes are TRBV12-3 or TRBV12-4 and TRBJ2-7; a possible D gene is TRBD1 (6 bases). The ends were cut back, 0 bases at V and 4 bases at J, with 13 bases in the middle. This CDR3 region has 15 residues. CDR3 in DNA: TGTGCCAGCAGTTTAGCGGGGGCGCCGGATTACGAGCAGTACTTC. Its protein product is CASSLAGAPDYEQYF.

The sample holds a few counts of this clonotype. The chain has TRBV12-3 or TRBV12-4 and TRBJ1-6, with D possibly being TRBD1 (5 bases). V was clipped by 3 bases and J by 0 bases, with 6 bases between them. CDR3 length: 15 amino acids. The CDR3 protein is CASSFRDSYNSPLHF. CDR3 nucleotide sequence: TGTGCCAGCAGTTTCAGGGACTCCTATAATTCACCCCTCCACTTT.

Regarding this clonotype: It may be a read error: a sequence one base away is much more abundant. The rearrangement joins TRBV6-1 to TRBJ2-7; the D gene is possibly TRBD1 (5 bases). Germline loops: CDR1 MNHNS, CDR2 SASEGT. The CDR3 has 14 residues. The CDR3 DNA reads as TGTACCAGCACTCTTCGGACACCAACCTACGAGCAGTACTTC. It specifies CTSTLRTPTYEQYF.